This T cell receptor beta chain originates from a study of blood T cell repertoires in COVID-19. The repertoire was sequenced with immunoSEQ multiplex PCR; TCRdb's copy has only in-frame clones and lacks some. The table shows around 400,000 clones, with about 90% occurring only once. The CDR3 extends over 13 amino acids. The V gene lost 2 bases and the J gene lost 9 bases, with 13 bases spanning the gap. Germline V gene data show CDR1 as ENHRY and CDR2 as SYGVKD. Input material: peripheral blood. The chain uses TRBV10-3 and TRBJ1-2; the D gene is possibly TRBD1 (6 bases). The source is a man between 40 and 49 years old with acute or convalescent COVID-19. CDR3 sequence (DNA): TGTGCCATCAGTGAGACAGGGTCCTTGAGCTACACCTTC. Translating gives CAISETGSLSYTF.